The next 24 T cell receptor beta chains were all read from a single sample in a study of T-cell reconstitution after alpha-beta-depleted transplantation in children. These TCRs are of unknown antigen specificity. A TCRbeta library incorporating unique molecular identifiers was prepared. Each CDR3 protein is one row after TCRdb ran MiXCR on the PCR reads. Of a few hundred thousand distinct CDR3 sequences in the sample, less than 9.5% are singletons; the top ten hold approximately 9%. Notes on the study in general: Among T cells one year after transplant, newly produced cells accounted for most counts and diversity.

The sample consisted of peripheral blood, taken 360 days after TCRalphabeta/CD19-depleted stem cell transplant. Receptors originate from a female patient younger than 10 who had a stem cell transplant for Fanconi anemia, so the T cells may come from the graft donor.

The chain links TRBV5-1 to TRBJ2-4, with TRBD1 matching over 11 bases. This CDR3 spans 19 amino acids. Germline V gives CDR1 SGHRS, CDR2 YFSETQ. After removal of 1 base from V and 0 bases from J, the junction contained 9 bases not matched to a gene. This CDR3 is CASSLSPGQGVEAKNIQYF. CDR3 in DNA: TGCGCCAGCAGCTTGTCCCCGGGACAGGGGGTTGAAGCCAAAAACATTCAGTACTTC. Full variable domain (outside the CDR3, taken from reference TRBV5-1 and TRBJ2-4): KAGVTQTPRYLIKTRGQQVTLSCSPISGHRSVSWYQQTPGQGLQFLFEYFSETQRNKGNFPGRFSGRQFSNSRSEMNVSTLELGDSALYLCASSLSPGQGVEAKNIQYFGAGTRLSVL.

The CDR3: CASSHRGAGYNEQFF. CDR3 coding DNA: TGTGCCAGCTCCCACAGGGGCGCAGGGTACAATGAGCAGTTCTTC. The V gene is TRBV18, the J gene TRBJ2-1, with 7 bases matching TRBD1. Trimming at V came to 6 bases and at J to 4 bases, leaving 9 bases not matched to a gene. This CDR3 comprises 15 residues. The germline V gene has CDR1 KGHSH and CDR2 LQKENI.

Points on this clonotype: This may be a read error, as it is one base from a much larger clone. The chain recombines TRBV6-5 with TRBJ2-3, with D possibly TRBD2 on 6 matching bases. The CDR3 spans 16 residues. Germline V CDR1 and CDR2: MNHEY, SVGAGI. Trimming removed 4 bases at V and 0 bases at J, with 14 bases between. Here the CDR3 DNA reads TGTGCCAGCAGTTCTCGGAGGGTTCATAGCACAGATACGCAGTATTTT. It is translated as CASSSRRVHSTDTQYF.

At least ten counts were recorded for this clonotype. The rearrangement joins TRBV9 to TRBJ2-2; D may be TRBD1 (6 bases). Trimming took 2 bases from V and 1 from J, leaving 9 bases between them. There are 15 residues in the CDR3. Germline CDR1 reads SGDLS; CDR2 reads YYNGEE. The DNA of the CDR3 is TGTGCCAGCAGCGTTGTGACAGGGAACACCGGGGAGCTGTTTTTT. The encoded protein is CASSVVTGNTGELFF.

This clonotype has a count of ten or more. J is TRBJ2-4 and V is TRBV27; D unresolved. The CDR3 has 15 residues. The V gene's germline CDR1 is MNHEY and CDR2 SMNVEV (reference sequence). Trimming left V 8 bases short and J 9 bases short, with 23 bases between. The CDR3 DNA is TGTGCCAGCGGATCGGGTTCGGGTTTCGCCAGCATTCAGTACTTC. Translated, it gives CASGSGSGFASIQYF.

The rearrangement joins TRBV9 to TRBJ2-3, with a tentative D call TRBD2 (5 bases). The CDR3 runs 12 residues. Per the germline V gene, CDR1 is SGDLS and CDR2 is YYNGEE. Trimming took off 3 bases at V and 6 bases at J, with 8 bases between the two ends. The CDR3: CASSAGEDTQYF. Here the CDR3 DNA reads TGTGCCAGCAGCGCCGGGGAGGATACGCAGTATTTT. The full variable domain, rest sourced from reference TRBV9 and TRBJ2-3, is DSGVTQTPKHLITATGQRVTLRCSPRSGDLSVYWYQQSLDQGLQFLIQYYNGEERAKGNILERFSAQQFPDLHSELNLSSLELGDSALYFCASSAGEDTQYFGPGTRLTVL.

This clonotype was detected many times. The chain combines TRBV15 with TRBJ2-1; tentatively, D is TRBD1 (6 bases). Germline values: CDR1 LNHNV, CDR2 YYDKDF (reference sequence). This CDR3 comprises 17 residues. V gave up 4 bases and J gave up 0 bases, with 16 bases separating them. CDR3 sequence (DNA): TGTGCCACCAGCAAAGCCCGACAGGCAAGCTCCTACAATGAGCAGTTCTTC. As protein: CATSKARQASSYNEQFF.

In its sample, this clonotype was seen many times. The chain combines TRBV7-2 with TRBJ2-7; 8 nucleotides match TRBD2. V shed 5 bases, J shed 2 bases, and the junction held 11 bases outside the gene matches. Germline V gene sequence: CDR1 SGHTA, CDR2 FQGNSA. The CDR3 length is 16 residues. CDR3 loop: CASSDPGLDLTYEQYF. The CDR3 region has the DNA TGTGCCAGCAGCGACCCGGGACTAGACCTGACCTACGAGCAGTACTTC.

This clonotype was recorded at least ten times. This chain links TRBV20-1 with TRBJ2-3; 8 nucleotides align to TRBD1. V was pared by 0 bases and J by 8 bases, with 7 bases of the junction left unmatched. The CDR3 runs to 14 residues. Germline V CDR1 and CDR2: DFQATT, SNEGSKA (reference sequence). The CDR3 loop is CSARDTGGPGTQYF. CDR3 nucleotide sequence: TGCAGTGCTAGAGATACAGGGGGGCCTGGTACGCAGTATTTT.

V gene TRBV20-1 combines with J gene TRBJ1-2; 12 bases fit TRBD1. V was clipped by 3 bases and J by 2 bases; unmatched bases: 4. CDR1 and CDR2 from the germline V gene are DFQATT and SNEGSKA (reference sequence). The CDR3 has 15 residues. The CDR3 sequence: CSARGDRGQNYGYTF. The CDR3 DNA sequence: TGCAGTGCTAGGGGGGACAGGGGGCAGAACTATGGCTACACCTTC.

For this clonotype: The conserved closing phenylalanine or tryptophan is absent in this CDR3, likely reflecting a read error. CDR3 loop: CASSRTGTFNEKLFS. The CDR3 nucleotides are TGTGCCAGCAGCCGCACCGGGACATTTAATGAAAAACTGTTTTCT. The chain couples TRBV3-1 to TRBJ1-4, with a tentative D call TRBD1 (6 bases). Trimming pared 4 bases from V and 4 bases from J, leaving 13 bases between. Germline values: CDR1 LGHDT, CDR2 YNNKEL (reference sequence). The CDR3 has 15 residues.

Many counts were recorded for this clonotype. The chain recombines TRBV6-5 with TRBJ1-4; no reliable D call. Trimming cost V 2 bases and J 6 bases, with 10 bases left between them. The CDR3 spans 14 residues. CDR1 and CDR2 (germline): MNHEY, SVGAGI. The CDR3 DNA sequence: TGTGCCAGCAGTTACAAAATCTTGGATGAAAAACTGTTTTTT. This translates into CASSYKILDEKLFF.

V is TRBV13 and J is TRBJ2-3; 10 bases line up with TRBD2. V shed 4 bases, J shed 4 bases, and the junction held 2 bases outside the gene matches. CDR1 and CDR2 (germline): PRHDT, FYEKMQ (reference sequence). This CDR3 comprises 14 residues. The chain's CDR3 is CASSSGLAADTQYF. The DNA of the CDR3 is TGTGCCAGCAGCTCCGGACTAGCGGCAGATACGCAGTATTTT.

This clonotype has a count of ten or more. The gene calls are TRBV12-3 or TRBV12-4 and TRBJ2-3, with TRBD2 matching over 12 bases. This CDR3 is 17 amino acids long. The V and J ends lost 1 base and 5 bases, in that order; junction bases with no gene match: 7. The CDR3 DNA is TGTGCCAGCAGTTTAGTTCCTAGCGGGGGGGCGGGAGATACGCAGTATTTT. Translation gives CASSLVPSGGAGDTQYF.

There are many counts of this clonotype. The chain uses TRBV5-1 and TRBJ2-5, with D possibly being TRBD2 (5 bases). Trimming removed 4 bases at V and 2 bases at J, with 12 bases between. CDR1 SGHRS and CDR2 YFSETQ come from the germline V gene. The CDR3 contains 14 residues. The CDR3: CASSPAERQETQYF. The CDR3 nucleotides read TGCGCCAGCAGCCCCGCAGAGCGGCAAGAGACCCAGTACTTC.

This clonotype was observed at least ten times. The chain is built from TRBV5-1 and TRBJ2-3, with no clear D. The CDR3 runs 14 residues. The V and J ends lost 0 bases and 5 bases respectively, with 10 bases between them. Per the germline V gene, CDR1 is SGHRS and CDR2 is YFSETQ. The CDR3 here is CASSLGPSGDTQYF. CDR3 DNA: TGCGCCAGCAGCTTGGGACCGTCCGGAGATACGCAGTATTTT.

The table lists this clonotype with many counts. The chain employs TRBV7-3 and TRBJ1-1; D gene uncertain. The CDR3 is made up of 12 amino acids. Trimming took off 3 bases at V and 2 bases at J, with 4 bases between the two ends. Germline assignment: CDR1 SGHTA and CDR2 FQGTGA. CDR3 protein: CASSFDNTEAFF. CDR3 DNA: TGTGCCAGCAGCTTCGATAACACTGAAGCTTTCTTT.

This clonotype occurred many times. V gene TRBV6-1 combines with J gene TRBJ1-1, with 7 bases identical to TRBD1. Looked up from germline, CDR1 is MNHNS and CDR2 is SASEGT. The CDR3 is made up of 15 amino acids. The junction had 7 bases not matched to a gene; V was cut back by 6 bases and J by 0 bases. The DNA of the CDR3 is TGTGCCAGCAGAGGATTGGGACAGTTGAACACTGAAGCTTTCTTT. Its translation is CASRGLGQLNTEAFF.

J is TRBJ2-7 and V is TRBV19; TRBD2 might be the D (6 bases). This CDR3 region has 13 residues. Germline V gives CDR1 LNHDA, CDR2 SQIVND (reference sequence). Trimming removed 3 bases from V and 2 bases from J, with 8 bases in between. The CDR3 is CASSMAGPYEQYF. Here the CDR3 DNA reads TGTGCCAGTAGTATGGCGGGGCCCTACGAGCAGTACTTC. The full variable domain, its missing parts supplied by reference TRBV19 and TRBJ2-7, is DGGITQSPKYLFRKEGQNVTLSCEQNLNHDAMYWYRQDPGQGLRLIYYSQIVNDFQKGDIAEGYSVSREKKESFPLTVTSAQKNPTAFYLCASSMAGPYEQYFGPGTRLTVT.

This clonotype has a count of ten or more. V and J are TRBV25-1 and TRBJ2-5; D is unclear. Germline V lookup: CDR1 MGHDK, CDR2 SYGVNS. The CDR3 contains 12 residues. Deletions cut 2 bases from V and 7 bases from J, with 8 bases between. The CDR3 DNA sequence: TGTGCCAGCAGTGAAGGATGGGGGACCCAGTACTTC. Protein product: CASSEGWGTQYF.

This clonotype was seen more than once but under ten times. The chain uses TRBV11-2 and TRBJ1-4, with TRBD1 as a possible D gene (6 bases). The CDR3 totals 14 residues. V lost 0 bases, J lost 8 bases, and 10 bases lay in between. Germline CDR1 is SGHAT and CDR2 is FQNNGV. CDR3 coding DNA: TGTGCCAGCAGCTTAGACAGGGGCGGAGAAAAACTGTTTTTT. This gives the protein CASSLDRGGEKLFF.

The genes are TRBV10-3 and TRBJ1-1; D gene unclear. V was cut by 0 bases and J by 1 base, with 12 bases left in between. Germline lookup yields CDR1 ENHRY and CDR2 SYGVKD. The CDR3 runs to 16 residues. CDR3 DNA: TGTGCCATCAGTGAGTCCGCGCCAGGCGCGAACACTGAAGCTTTCTTT. Residues: CAISESAPGANTEAFF.

This clonotype was picked up many times. This sequence joins TRBV20-1 and TRBJ1-4; no clear D gene. The V gene lost 5 bases and the J gene lost 4 bases, with 11 bases spanning the gap. There are 13 residues in the CDR3. Germline V CDR1 and CDR2: DFQATT, SNEGSKA (reference sequence). CDR3 protein: CSARQSYNEKLFF. In DNA form, the CDR3 reads TGCAGTGCTCGGCAGAGTTATAATGAAAAACTGTTTTTT.

Only a few counts were recorded for this clonotype. V is TRBV11-2 and J is TRBJ2-5, with unresolved D. The ends were cut back, 3 bases at V and 3 bases at J, with 14 bases in the middle. Germline lookup yields CDR1 SGHAT and CDR2 FQNNGV. The CDR3 length is 15 residues. CDR3 DNA: TGTGCCAGCAGCTTTCTGATGGTCCCAAAAGAGACCCAGTACTTC. Amino acids: CASSFLMVPKETQYF.